This TCR beta chain was obtained from a study of blood T cell repertoires in COVID-19 (TCRdb year 2020). Notes on the research overall: Samples from collaborators originated in the United States, Italy and Spain and spanned both the acute and convalescent phases of COVID-19. The prospective study material was composed of cDNA or gDNA derived from T cells, B-cell-depleted T cells, or PBMCs. The dataset comprised deeply sampled blood TCRbeta repertoires from subjects exposed to, actively infected with, or recovered from COVID-19. The repertoires were released in a freely available public database intended as a resource for research on the immune response to SARS-CoV-2. Samples came from the ongoing ImmuneRACE study (first 160 participants) plus 1,254 subjects from 6 global collaborators. Sample metadata almost always included a de-identified subject ID, COVID-19 status, age in years and sex. HLA class I and class II types, where available, came from metadata supplied by the sample provider rather than from assay-based typing.

Comment on this clone: Its antigen is currently not known. No per-base quality is available; no much larger clone lies one base away.

What the work shows at the level of the full study, not this receptor alone: Clinical and demographic metadata were provided uncurated, with the amount varying by source and participant.

One collaborating source in Seattle enrolled patients while the patients were actively infected and followed the patients over time throughout the course of disease. Whole blood was collected in K2EDTA tubes by collaborating institutions according to the institutions' own protocols. For TCRbeta analysis, collaborator samples were shipped as frozen whole blood, as isolated PBMCs, or as DNA extracted from either sample type. TCRbeta CDR3 regions were amplified from genomic DNA using the immunoSEQ Assay, a bias-controlled multiplex PCR. Turning to the authors' computational methods: The number of nucleated cells in each sample was estimated by amplification of reference gene primers within the assay. Sequence reads were collapsed and filtered to measure the absolute abundance of every unique TCRbeta CDR3 rearrangement. For each sample, productive Simpson clonality was calculated as the square root of Simpson's diversity index across productive rearrangements. TCRdb re-hosts the immuneACCESS table, in-frame sequences only. Its copies lack some clones; in the studies checked, an unresolved V gene accounts for under half of them, and the cause for the rest is not known. V and J calls plus clone size are reproduced from that table; the DNA served to infer D and trimming. The table for this sample lists some 180,000 clones; about four fifths of them were counted only once. The top ten clonotypes cover around 5.4% of the sample.

After removal of 4 bases from V and 9 bases from J, the junction retains 9 bases not matched to a gene. Including cysteine and phenylalanine, the CDR3 has 15 amino acids. CDR3 DNA only is kept here, 45 bases in frame from base 1. The germline V gene specifies SGHRS as CDR1 and YFSETQ as CDR2. Rearrangement joined TRBV5-1 to TRBJ2-1, with 11 bases aligning to TRBD2. The sample was peripheral blood. The sequence was obtained from a middle-aged woman with COVID-19, enrolled during active disease. The CDR3 here reads CASSHTGTSGFEQFF. The bases read TGCGCCAGCAGCCACACCGGGACTAGCGGTTTTGAGCAGTTCTTC.